This T cell receptor (beta chain) was sequenced for a study of blood T cell repertoires in COVID-19. V was clipped by 3 bases and J by 2 bases; unmatched bases: 10. The CDR3 has 17 amino acids. Looked up from germline, CDR1 is SEHNR and CDR2 is FQNEAQ (reference sequence). Authors' analysis steps: Quantification of nucleated cells was approximated via reference gene primer amplification. Here immunoSEQ multiplex PCR was the method, and the copy in TCRdb shows in-frame clones only, minus some. The V and J calls and clone size come from that table; D and trimming were worked out from the DNA. The sample contains fewer than 250,000 clones, around 84% of which appear only once.

The source of this sequence is a human donor in a cohort sampled during active COVID-19. The chain links TRBV7-9 to TRBJ1-2, with 9 bases matching TRBD1. The sequenced sample was peripheral blood. CDR3 loop: CASSFSTGGTKNYGYTF. CDR3 bases: TGTGCCAGCAGCTTTAGTACAGGGGGCACCAAGAACTATGGCTACACCTTC.